This T cell receptor (beta chain) was recorded in a study of OX40 agonist ivuxolimab in advanced cancers. About the full investigation: Ivuxolimab was an agonistic, fully human IgG2 monoclonal antibody directed against OX40 (CD134), a costimulatory receptor. Prior anti-PD-1, anti-PD-L1 or anti-CTLA-4 therapy was permitted, and 35% to 40% of dose-escalation patients had received checkpoint inhibitors. Intravenous ivuxolimab was administered to patients every 2 weeks at six dose levels: 0.01, 0.1, 0.3, 1.5, 3 and 10 mg/kg. In the dose-escalation cohort, roughly 80% of patients were male, and the mean age was approximately 60 years, with a range of roughly 20 to 85. The purpose of peripheral TCRbeta sequencing was to test whether ivuxolimab changed TCR sequence diversity and led to clonal T-cell expansion. Of the 50 to 55 patients in dose escalation, some 20 had hepatocellular carcinoma, about 15 had melanoma, 9 had renal cell carcinoma and 9 had head and neck cancer. The paper describes the monotherapy dose-escalation part (N ≈ 51 patients) of the phase I trial of ivuxolimab. Partial responses were achieved by three dose-escalation patients, of whom one had hepatocellular carcinoma and two had cutaneous melanoma. What the work shows at the level of the full study, not this receptor alone: Partial responders in the 0.1-3.0 mg/kg groups had among the lowest normalized peripheral clonal expansion, especially among CD8+ T cells. Antigen specificity was not determined for the clonally expanded peripheral T cells. Low levels of normalized T-cell clonal expansion were also seen in some patients who did not respond. After ivuxolimab, more expanded clones were found on average in CD8+ T cells than in CD4+ T cells. At doses from 0.1 to 3.0 mg/kg, clonal expansion was seen in both CD4+ and CD8+ blood T cells between baseline and week 6.

The germline V gene gives CDR1 as SGHDT and CDR2 as YYEEEE. V loses 0 bases, J loses 0 bases, and the germline ends lie 6 bases apart. From cysteine to phenylalanine, the CDR3 is 14 amino acids long. The retained sequence is limited to the CDR3, 42 bases, with the frame set at the first base. Patients with autoimmune disease history or receiving systemic immunosuppression were excluded from the trial. Peripheral blood for TCR sequencing was collected from all dose cohorts at baseline, on cycle 4 day 1, and on cycle 7 day 1. The samples were taken from a phase I, first-in-human, multicenter, open-label dose-escalation trial of ivuxolimab. Adults with locally advanced or metastatic melanoma, renal cell carcinoma, hepatocellular carcinoma or head and neck squamous cell carcinoma were enrolled in the trial. Before TCR sequencing, CD4+ T cells and CD8+ T cells were sorted from peripheral blood as separate populations.

Genomic DNA was extracted from sorted cells for sequencing of the TCRbeta CDR3 region. The immunoSEQ Assay was used for sequencing of TCRbeta CDR3 regions. TCRdb obtained this table from immuneACCESS and retained in-frame rearrangements with V and J assigned. These tables miss some clones; where compared with another copy, unresolved V genes account for less than half of the shortfall, and the remainder is unexplained. This sample holds 35,000 to 40,000 clones; 84% were observed only once. The ten largest make up roughly 20% of the sample. On this clone: Its antigen remains unidentified. Within one base of it there is no much larger clone, and no base qualities were kept.

Material: CD4+ or CD8+ T cells sorted from blood, obtained in a trial of the OX40 agonist ivuxolimab. The receptor was derived from an adult with an advanced solid tumor such as melanoma, head and neck, liver or kidney cancer. In this chain, TRBV5-6 is recombined with TRBJ1-2; no D gene call is confident. The bases are TGTGCCAGCAGCTTGGGTGGGACTAACTATGGCTACACCTTC. Its translation reads: CASSLGGTNYGYTF.